This is a list of T cell receptor beta chains from one sample in a study of shared clonotypes between healthy human individuals. Using immunoSEQ multiplex PCR, the repertoire was profiled, and TCRdb retains in-frame clones only, with some absent. The data contain around 700,000 clones, around 72% of them singletons. Input material: memory CD4+ T cells sorted from blood. These receptor sequences come from a woman aged 30 to 39 in good health. CDR3s include the opening cysteine and the closing phenylalanine or tryptophan. A D gene is named only where the DNA matches it firmly. A row's size may be missing; if present it is once, few, many or a size class.

j_gene: TRBJ1-1
d_gene: .
abundance: few
v_gene: TRBV10-2
CDR3aa: CASRSGGWPETEAFF
CDR3nt: TGCGCCAGCAGGTCTGGTGGGTGGCCGGAGACTGAAGCTTTCTTT

j_gene: TRBJ2-1
d_gene: TRBD2
abundance: few
v_gene: TRBV7-9
CDR3aa: CASSLALLAGVPFF
CDR3nt: TGTGCCAGCAGCTTAGCCCTGCTAGCGGGAGTACCGTTCTTC

j_gene: TRBJ1-1
d_gene: .
abundance: .
v_gene: TRBV28
CDR3aa: CASSLEARAFF
CDR3nt: TGTGCCAGCAGTTTGGAAGCTCGGGCTTTCTTT

j_gene: TRBJ1-2
d_gene: .
abundance: .
v_gene: TRBV27
CDR3aa: CASSTRTGGYTF
CDR3nt: TGTGCCAGCAGTACCCGGACTGGTGGCTACACCTTC

j_gene: TRBJ2-3
d_gene: .
abundance: .
v_gene: TRBV2
CDR3aa: CASSVMLDTQYF
CDR3nt: TGTGCCAGCAGTGTTATGTTAGATACGCAGTATTTT

j_gene: TRBJ2-1
d_gene: .
abundance: .
v_gene: TRBV18
CDR3aa: CASSGVGGNEQFF
CDR3nt: TGTGCCAGCTCAGGAGTGGGGGGCAATGAGCAGTTCTTC

j_gene: TRBJ1-5
d_gene: .
abundance: .
v_gene: TRBV5-1
CDR3aa: CASSLGQDNQPQHF
CDR3nt: TGCGCCAGCAGCTTGGGTCAGGACAATCAGCCCCAGCATTTT

j_gene: TRBJ2-5
d_gene: .
abundance: .
v_gene: TRBV11-2
CDR3aa: CASSLNWHDQETQYF
CDR3nt: TGTGCCAGCAGCTTAAACTGGCATGACCAAGAGACCCAGTACTTC

j_gene: TRBJ2-7
d_gene: .
abundance: .
v_gene: TRBV25-1
CDR3aa: CASSEGSGPYEQYF
CDR3nt: TGTGCCAGCAGTGAGGGTAGCGGACCCTACGAGCAGTACTTC

j_gene: TRBJ2-5
d_gene: .
abundance: .
v_gene: TRBV5-1
CDR3aa: CASSLTSYQETQYF
CDR3nt: TGCGCCAGCAGCCTTACTTCGTACCAAGAGACCCAGTACTTC

j_gene: TRBJ2-3
d_gene: TRBD1
abundance: .
v_gene: TRBV28
CDR3aa: CASRTGHLDTQYF
CDR3nt: TGTGCCAGCAGGACAGGGCATTTAGATACGCAGTATTTT

j_gene: TRBJ2-7
d_gene: TRBD2
abundance: .
v_gene: TRBV11-3
CDR3aa: CASSLESGLAGGPVEQYF
CDR3nt: TGTGCCAGCAGCTTAGAGTCGGGACTAGCGGGAGGGCCGGTCGAGCAGTACTTC

j_gene: TRBJ2-1
d_gene: TRBD2
abundance: .
v_gene: TRBV13
CDR3aa: CASSPELAGGSYNEQFF
CDR3nt: TGTGCCAGCAGCCCGGAACTAGCGGGAGGTTCCTACAATGAGCAGTTCTTC

j_gene: TRBJ2-3
d_gene: .
abundance: once
v_gene: TRBV5-1
CDR3aa: CASSPNSGGVSTDTQYF
CDR3nt: TGCGCCAGCAGCCCCAACTCAGGAGGGGTGAGCACAGATACGCAGTATTTT

j_gene: TRBJ1-2
d_gene: .
abundance: .
v_gene: TRBV15
CDR3aa: CATSRIGGDGYTF
CDR3nt: TGTGCCACCAGCAGAATCGGCGGGGATGGCTACACCTTC

j_gene: TRBJ1-2
d_gene: .
abundance: .
v_gene: TRBV18
CDR3aa: CASSPGTISYGYTF
CDR3nt: TGTGCCAGCTCGCCTGGGACAATTTCCTATGGCTACACCTTC

j_gene: TRBJ2-4
d_gene: TRBD1
abundance: few
v_gene: TRBV4-1
CDR3aa: CASSQDRTGQIAKNIQYF
CDR3nt: TGCGCCAGCAGCCAAGACAGGACAGGCCAAATAGCCAAAAACATTCAGTACTTC

j_gene: TRBJ2-1
d_gene: TRBD2
abundance: .
v_gene: TRBV7-2
CDR3aa: CASSLVSSGKFNEQFF
CDR3nt: TGTGCCAGCAGCTTAGTGTCTAGCGGGAAATTCAATGAGCAGTTCTTC

j_gene: TRBJ2-7
d_gene: .
abundance: .
v_gene: TRBV5-1
CDR3aa: CASSASGQTRYEQYF
CDR3nt: TGCGCCAGCAGCGCTTCCGGACAAACTCGCTACGAGCAGTACTTC

j_gene: TRBJ2-5
d_gene: .
abundance: .
v_gene: TRBV5-4
CDR3aa: CASSLESSETQYF
CDR3nt: TGTGCCAGCAGCTTGGAATCCTCTGAGACCCAGTACTTC

j_gene: TRBJ2-5
d_gene: TRBD1
abundance: once
v_gene: TRBV19
CDR3aa: CASSIGQAQETQYF
CDR3nt: TGTGCCAGTAGTATTGGACAGGCACAAGAGACCCAGTACTTC

j_gene: TRBJ2-2
d_gene: .
abundance: .
v_gene: TRBV4-1
CDR3aa: CASSPILRTGELFF
CDR3nt: TGCGCCAGCAGCCCGATTCTACGCACCGGGGAGCTGTTTTTT

j_gene: TRBJ1-1
d_gene: .
abundance: .
v_gene: TRBV27
CDR3aa: CASSFRGDMNTEAFF
CDR3nt: TGTGCCAGCAGTTTTCGAGGGGACATGAACACTGAAGCTTTCTTT

j_gene: TRBJ1-1
d_gene: .
abundance: .
v_gene: TRBV5-1
CDR3aa: CASSPEFGLTEAFF
CDR3nt: TGCGCCAGCAGCCCCGAGTTCGGACTGACTGAAGCTTTCTTT

j_gene: TRBJ1-6
d_gene: .
abundance: .
v_gene: TRBV2
CDR3aa: CASSARGQDNSPLHF
CDR3nt: TGTGCCAGCAGTGCGAGGGGTCAGGATAATTCACCCCTCCACTTT

j_gene: TRBJ2-7
d_gene: TRBD2
abundance: .
v_gene: TRBV7-6
CDR3aa: CASSLGLAGYEQYF
CDR3nt: TGTGCCAGCAGCCTGGGACTAGCGGGCTACGAGCAGTACTTC

j_gene: TRBJ2-7
d_gene: TRBD1
abundance: once
v_gene: TRBV10-3
CDR3aa: CAIKGTDGYEQYF
CDR3nt: TGTGCCATCAAGGGGACAGATGGCTACGAGCAGTACTTC

j_gene: TRBJ1-1
d_gene: .
abundance: .
v_gene: TRBV5-1
CDR3aa: CASSLRMLGSTEAFF
CDR3nt: TGCGCCAGCAGCTTGAGGATGCTAGGGAGCACTGAAGCTTTCTTT

j_gene: TRBJ1-1
d_gene: .
abundance: .
v_gene: TRBV6-6
CDR3aa: CASRRGEGEAFF
CDR3nt: TGTGCCAGCAGAAGAGGGGAGGGTGAAGCTTTCTTT

j_gene: TRBJ2-2
d_gene: TRBD2
abundance: .
v_gene: TRBV5-1
CDR3aa: CATKEASGTNTGELFF
CDR3nt: TGCGCGACAAAAGAGGCTAGCGGGACAAACACCGGGGAGCTGTTTTTT

j_gene: TRBJ2-5
d_gene: TRBD2
abundance: .
v_gene: TRBV19
CDR3aa: CASSGLAEYQETQYF
CDR3nt: TGTGCCAGTAGCGGACTAGCGGAGTACCAAGAGACCCAGTACTTC